Following are 10 T cell receptor beta chains from one sample sequenced in a study of control samples from healthy donors and cancer patients. Repertoires were generated with immunoSEQ multiplex PCR, while TCRdb's copy carries only in-frame clones and drops some. The profile covers almost 90,000 clones, with about 89% appearing a single time and about 21% taken by the ten largest. Sequenced: blood. The receptors derive from a man younger than 40 in good health.

The J gene is TRBJ2-7, the V gene TRBV14; D is tentatively TRBD1 or TRBD2 (6 bases each). Germline lookup yields CDR1 SGHDN and CDR2 FVKESK. The CDR3 sequence is 14 residues long. Trimming cost V 1 base and J 7 bases, with 14 bases left between them. The CDR3 nucleotides read TGTGCCAGCAGCCAAGGAGGGGGGCCTCGGGAGCAGTACGTC. Translated: CASSQGGGPREQYV.

The J gene is TRBJ2-2, the V gene TRBV5-1; possibly TRBD2 for D (5 bases). In germline, CDR1 is SGHRS, CDR2 YFSETQ. There are 14 residues in the CDR3. V lost 6 bases and J lost 7, with 16 bases in between. The CDR3 here is CASMWQNGGGELFF. The CDR3 bases are TGCGCCAGCATGTGGCAGAATGGAGGCGGGGAGCTGTTTTTT.

The chain combines TRBV4-2 with TRBJ1-6; D remains unclear. V lost 0 bases and J 0 bases, leaving 12 bases between the germline ends. CDR1 and CDR2 from the germline V gene are LGHNA and YNFKEQ. This CDR3 has 18 residues. The CDR3 sequence: CASSQDPSGSSYNSPLHF. CDR3 bases: TGTGCCAGCAGCCAAGATCCCTCCGGGAGCTCCTATAATTCACCCCTCCACTTT.

The chain joins TRBV18 to TRBJ2-1; D possibly corresponds to TRBD2 (6 bases). Germline assignment: CDR1 KGHSH and CDR2 LQKENI. With 3 bases removed from V and 9 bases from J, the gap between germline ends came to 18 bases. The CDR3 loop spans 15 amino acids. The CDR3 nucleotides read TGTGCCAGCTCACCCCCAGGGACTCCCTCCGGTGAGCAGTTCTTC. Encoded protein: CASSPPGTPSGEQFF.

This sequence joins TRBV27 and TRBJ2-1; tentative D call: TRBD2 (6 bases). The CDR3 is 15 amino acids. Trimming took off 5 bases at V and 0 bases at J, with 11 bases between the two ends. In germline, CDR1 is MNHEY, CDR2 SMNVEV (reference sequence). CDR3 loop: CASSRGVVSYNEQFF. The CDR3 region has the DNA TGTGCCAGCAGTCGCGGGGTTGTCTCCTACAATGAGCAGTTCTTC.

The chain carries TRBV9 and TRBJ2-2, with a tentative D call TRBD2 (5 bases). CDR1 is SGDLS and CDR2 is YYNGEE in the germline V gene. The CDR3 consists of 15 residues. V lost 0 bases and J 5 bases, leaving 11 bases between the germline ends. Here the CDR3 reads CASSVAERETGELFF. As DNA, the CDR3 is TGTGCCAGCAGCGTAGCTGAAAGGGAGACCGGGGAGCTGTTTTTT.

The V and J genes are TRBV30 and TRBJ1-2; 9 nucleotides align to TRBD1. The CDR3 extends over 14 amino acids. Germline V gene sequence: CDR1 GTSNPN, CDR2 SVGIG (reference sequence). With V trimmed by 3 bases and J by 10 bases, 12 bases remained unmatched. The CDR3 here is CAWSRNRDREPYTF. The CDR3 DNA reads TGTGCCTGGAGCAGAAACCGGGACAGGGAACCCTACACCTTC.

The CDR3 is CASSQEWNTEAFF. The CDR3 nucleotides read TGCGCCAGCAGCCAAGAGTGGAACACTGAAGCTTTCTTT. V gene TRBV4-1 combines with J gene TRBJ1-1; no definite D call. The CDR3 runs 13 residues. The germline V and J ends were trimmed by 0 bases and 1 base, with 3 bases remaining between them. CDR1 and CDR2 (germline): MGHRA, YSYEKL.

This chain links TRBV27 with TRBJ1-1, with 8 bases matching TRBD1. V lost 5 bases and J lost 1; bases outside the gene matches: 6. Germline CDR1 and CDR2: MNHEY and SMNVEV (reference sequence). The CDR3 contains 15 residues. CDR3 bases: TGTGCCAGCAGTACTCAACAGGGGGGGAACACTGAAGCTTTCTTT. Its protein product is CASSTQQGGNTEAFF.

The genes are TRBV7-9 and TRBJ1-6, with unresolved D. There are 16 residues in the CDR3. V lost 2 bases and J lost 0, with 8 bases in between. The germline V gene encodes CDR1 SEHNR and CDR2 FQNEAQ (reference sequence). In nucleotides, the CDR3 is TGTGCCAGCAGCTTAATAGGAAGCTCCTATAATTCACCCCTCCACTTT. Encoded protein: CASSLIGSSYNSPLHF.